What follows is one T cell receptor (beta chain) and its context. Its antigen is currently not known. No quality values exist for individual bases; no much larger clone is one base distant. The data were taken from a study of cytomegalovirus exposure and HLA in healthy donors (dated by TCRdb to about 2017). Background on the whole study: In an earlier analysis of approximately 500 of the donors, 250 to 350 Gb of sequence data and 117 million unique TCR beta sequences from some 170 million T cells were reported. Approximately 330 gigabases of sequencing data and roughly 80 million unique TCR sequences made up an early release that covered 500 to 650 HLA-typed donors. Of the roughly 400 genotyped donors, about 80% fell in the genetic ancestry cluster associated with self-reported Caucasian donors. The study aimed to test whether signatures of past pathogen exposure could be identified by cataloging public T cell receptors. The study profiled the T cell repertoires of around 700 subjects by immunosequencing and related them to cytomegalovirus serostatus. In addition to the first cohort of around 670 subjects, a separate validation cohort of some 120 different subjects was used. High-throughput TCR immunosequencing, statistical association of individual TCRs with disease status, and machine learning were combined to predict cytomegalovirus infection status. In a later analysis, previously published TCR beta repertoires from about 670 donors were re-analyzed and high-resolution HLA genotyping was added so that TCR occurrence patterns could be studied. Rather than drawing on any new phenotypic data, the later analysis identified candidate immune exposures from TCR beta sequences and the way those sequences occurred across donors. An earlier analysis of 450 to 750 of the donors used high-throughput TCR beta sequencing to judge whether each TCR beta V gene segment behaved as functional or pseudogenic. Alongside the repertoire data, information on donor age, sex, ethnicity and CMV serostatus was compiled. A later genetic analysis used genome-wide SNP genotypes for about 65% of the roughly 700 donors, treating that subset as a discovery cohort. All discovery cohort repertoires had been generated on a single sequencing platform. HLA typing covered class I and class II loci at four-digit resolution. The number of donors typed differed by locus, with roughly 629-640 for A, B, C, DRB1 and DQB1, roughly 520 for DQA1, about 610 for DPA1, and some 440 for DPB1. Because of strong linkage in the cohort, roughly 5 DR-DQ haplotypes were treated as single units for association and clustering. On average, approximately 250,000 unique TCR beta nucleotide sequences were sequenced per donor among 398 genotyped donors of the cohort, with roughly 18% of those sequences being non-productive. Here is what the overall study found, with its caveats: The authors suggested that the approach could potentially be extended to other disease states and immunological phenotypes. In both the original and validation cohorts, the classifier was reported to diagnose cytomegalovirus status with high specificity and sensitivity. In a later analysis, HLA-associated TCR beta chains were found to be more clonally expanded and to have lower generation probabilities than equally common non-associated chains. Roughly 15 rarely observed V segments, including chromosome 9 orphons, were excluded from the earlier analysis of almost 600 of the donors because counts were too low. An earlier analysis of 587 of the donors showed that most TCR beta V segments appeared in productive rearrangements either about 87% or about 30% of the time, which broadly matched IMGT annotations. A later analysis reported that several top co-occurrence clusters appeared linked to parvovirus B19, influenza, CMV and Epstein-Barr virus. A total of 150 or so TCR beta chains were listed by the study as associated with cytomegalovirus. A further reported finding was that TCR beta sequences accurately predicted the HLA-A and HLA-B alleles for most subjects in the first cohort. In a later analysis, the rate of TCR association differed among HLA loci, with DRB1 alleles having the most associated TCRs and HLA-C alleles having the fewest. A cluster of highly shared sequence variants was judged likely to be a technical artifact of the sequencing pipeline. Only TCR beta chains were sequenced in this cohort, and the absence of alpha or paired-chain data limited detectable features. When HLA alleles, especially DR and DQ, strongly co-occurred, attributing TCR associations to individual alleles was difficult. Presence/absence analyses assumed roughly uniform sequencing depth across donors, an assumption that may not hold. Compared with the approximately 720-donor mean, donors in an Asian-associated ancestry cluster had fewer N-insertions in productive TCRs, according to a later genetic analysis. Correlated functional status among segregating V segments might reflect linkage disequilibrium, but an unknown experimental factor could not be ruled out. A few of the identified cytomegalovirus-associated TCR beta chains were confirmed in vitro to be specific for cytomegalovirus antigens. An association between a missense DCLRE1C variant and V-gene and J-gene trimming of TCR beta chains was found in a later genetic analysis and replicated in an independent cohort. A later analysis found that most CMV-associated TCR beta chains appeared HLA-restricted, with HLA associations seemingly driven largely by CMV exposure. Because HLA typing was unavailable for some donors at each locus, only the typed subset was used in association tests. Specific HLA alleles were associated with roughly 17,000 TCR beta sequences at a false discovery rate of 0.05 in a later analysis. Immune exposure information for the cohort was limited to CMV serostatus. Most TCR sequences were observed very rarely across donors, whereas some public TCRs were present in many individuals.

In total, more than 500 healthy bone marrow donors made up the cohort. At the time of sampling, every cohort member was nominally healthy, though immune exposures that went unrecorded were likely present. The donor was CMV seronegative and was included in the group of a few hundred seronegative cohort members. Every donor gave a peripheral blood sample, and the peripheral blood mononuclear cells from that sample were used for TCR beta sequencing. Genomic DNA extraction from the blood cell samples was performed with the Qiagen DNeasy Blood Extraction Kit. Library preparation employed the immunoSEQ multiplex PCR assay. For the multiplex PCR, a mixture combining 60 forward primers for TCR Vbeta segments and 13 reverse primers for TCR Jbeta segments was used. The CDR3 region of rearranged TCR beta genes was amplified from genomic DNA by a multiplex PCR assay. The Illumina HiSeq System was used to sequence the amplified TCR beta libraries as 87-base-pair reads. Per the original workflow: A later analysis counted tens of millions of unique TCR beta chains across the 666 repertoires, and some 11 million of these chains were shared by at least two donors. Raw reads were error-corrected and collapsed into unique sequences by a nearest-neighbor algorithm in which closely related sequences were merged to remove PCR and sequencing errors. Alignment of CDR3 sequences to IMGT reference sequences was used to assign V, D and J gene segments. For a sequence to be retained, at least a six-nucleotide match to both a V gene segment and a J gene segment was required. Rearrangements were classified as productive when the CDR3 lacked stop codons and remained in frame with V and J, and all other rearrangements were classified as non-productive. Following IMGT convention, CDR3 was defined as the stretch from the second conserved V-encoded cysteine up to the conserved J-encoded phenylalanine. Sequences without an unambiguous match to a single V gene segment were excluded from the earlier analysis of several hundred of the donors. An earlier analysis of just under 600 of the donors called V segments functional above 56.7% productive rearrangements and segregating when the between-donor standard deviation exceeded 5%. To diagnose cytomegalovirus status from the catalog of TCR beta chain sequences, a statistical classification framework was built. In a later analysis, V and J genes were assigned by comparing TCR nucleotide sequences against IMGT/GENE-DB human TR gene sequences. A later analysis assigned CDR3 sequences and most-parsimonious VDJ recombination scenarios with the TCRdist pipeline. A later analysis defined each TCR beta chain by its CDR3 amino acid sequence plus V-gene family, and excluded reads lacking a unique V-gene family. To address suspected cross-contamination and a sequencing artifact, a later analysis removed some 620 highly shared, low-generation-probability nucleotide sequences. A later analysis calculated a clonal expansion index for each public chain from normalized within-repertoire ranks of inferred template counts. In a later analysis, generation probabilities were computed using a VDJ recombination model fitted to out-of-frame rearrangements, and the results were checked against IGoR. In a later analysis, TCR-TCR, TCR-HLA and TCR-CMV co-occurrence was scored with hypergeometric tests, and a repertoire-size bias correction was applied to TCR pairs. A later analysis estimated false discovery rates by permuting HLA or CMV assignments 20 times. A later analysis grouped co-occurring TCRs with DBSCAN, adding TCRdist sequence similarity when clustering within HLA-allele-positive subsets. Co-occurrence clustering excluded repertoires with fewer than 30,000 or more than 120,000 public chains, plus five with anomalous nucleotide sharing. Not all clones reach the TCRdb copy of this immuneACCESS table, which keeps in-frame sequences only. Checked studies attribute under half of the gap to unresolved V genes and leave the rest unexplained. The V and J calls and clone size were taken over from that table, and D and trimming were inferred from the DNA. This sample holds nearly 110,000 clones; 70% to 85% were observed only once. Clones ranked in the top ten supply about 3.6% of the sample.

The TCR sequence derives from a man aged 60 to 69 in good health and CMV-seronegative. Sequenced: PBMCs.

The DNA sequence reads TGTGCCAGCAGTGACAGGGCCACTTATAATTCACCCCTCCACTTT. This translates into CASSDRATYNSPLHF. The rearranged chain carries TRBV2 and TRBJ1-6; TRBD1 is perhaps the D gene, given 5 matching bases. CDR1 is given as SNHLY and CDR2 as FYNNEI, both from the germline V gene. Reading from cysteine to phenylalanine, the CDR3 counts 15 amino acids. Of all the DNA, just the CDR3 is kept, 45 bases in frame from base 1. V drops 3 bases and J drops 4 bases, leaving 10 bases in between.